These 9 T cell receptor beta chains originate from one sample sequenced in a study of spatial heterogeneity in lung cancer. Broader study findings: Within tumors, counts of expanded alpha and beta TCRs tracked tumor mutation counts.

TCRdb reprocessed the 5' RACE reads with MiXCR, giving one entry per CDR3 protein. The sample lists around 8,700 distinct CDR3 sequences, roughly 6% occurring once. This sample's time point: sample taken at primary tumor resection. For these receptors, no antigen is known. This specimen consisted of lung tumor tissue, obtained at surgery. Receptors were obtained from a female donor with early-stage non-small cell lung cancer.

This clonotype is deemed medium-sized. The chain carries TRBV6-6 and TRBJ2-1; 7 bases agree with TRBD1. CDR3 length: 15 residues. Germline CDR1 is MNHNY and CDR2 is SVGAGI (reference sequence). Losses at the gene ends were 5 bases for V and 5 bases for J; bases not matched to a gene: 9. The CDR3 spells CASSSRDSGNNEQFF. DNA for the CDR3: TGTGCCAGCAGTAGCCGGGACAGTGGAAACAATGAGCAGTTCTTC.

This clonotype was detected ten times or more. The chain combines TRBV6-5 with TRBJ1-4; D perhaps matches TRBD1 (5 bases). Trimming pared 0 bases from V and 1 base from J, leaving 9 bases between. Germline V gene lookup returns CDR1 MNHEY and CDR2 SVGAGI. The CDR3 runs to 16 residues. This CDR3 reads CASSYSGAQTNEKLFF. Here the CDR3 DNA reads TGTGCCAGCAGTTACTCCGGGGCTCAAACTAATGAAAAACTGTTTTTT.

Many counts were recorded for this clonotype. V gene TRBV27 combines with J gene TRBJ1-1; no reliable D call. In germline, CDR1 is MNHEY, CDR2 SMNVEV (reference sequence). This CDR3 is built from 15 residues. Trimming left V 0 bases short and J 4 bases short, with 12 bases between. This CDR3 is CASSLSAGFGTEAFF. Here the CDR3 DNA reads TGTGCCAGCAGTTTATCAGCAGGATTTGGCACTGAAGCTTTCTTT.

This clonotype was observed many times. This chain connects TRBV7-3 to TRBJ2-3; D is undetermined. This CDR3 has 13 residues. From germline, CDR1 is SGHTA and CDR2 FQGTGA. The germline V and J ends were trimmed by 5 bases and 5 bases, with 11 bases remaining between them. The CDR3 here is CASSRSRQDTQYF. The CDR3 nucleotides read TGTGCCAGCAGCCGAAGTAGGCAAGATACGCAGTATTTT.

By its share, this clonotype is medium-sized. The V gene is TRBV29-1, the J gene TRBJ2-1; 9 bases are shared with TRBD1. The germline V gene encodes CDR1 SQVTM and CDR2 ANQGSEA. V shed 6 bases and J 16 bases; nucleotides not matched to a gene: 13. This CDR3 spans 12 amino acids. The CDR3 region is CSVEKSGQGGFF. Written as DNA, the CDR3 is TGCAGCGTGGAAAAGTCGGGACAGGGAGGATTCTTC.

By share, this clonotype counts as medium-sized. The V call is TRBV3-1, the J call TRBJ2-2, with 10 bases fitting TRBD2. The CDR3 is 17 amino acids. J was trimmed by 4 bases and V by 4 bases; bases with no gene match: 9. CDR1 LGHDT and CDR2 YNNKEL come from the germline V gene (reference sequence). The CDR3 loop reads CASSRVSSGGITGELFF. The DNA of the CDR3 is TGTGCCAGCAGCCGAGTCTCTAGCGGGGGTATCACCGGGGAGCTGTTTTTT.

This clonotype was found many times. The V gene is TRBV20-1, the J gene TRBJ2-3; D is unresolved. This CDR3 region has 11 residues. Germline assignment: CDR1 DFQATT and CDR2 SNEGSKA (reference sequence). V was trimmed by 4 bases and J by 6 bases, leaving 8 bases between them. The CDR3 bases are TGCAGTGCTATCGTGAGCGATACGCAGTATTTT. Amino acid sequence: CSAIVSDTQYF.

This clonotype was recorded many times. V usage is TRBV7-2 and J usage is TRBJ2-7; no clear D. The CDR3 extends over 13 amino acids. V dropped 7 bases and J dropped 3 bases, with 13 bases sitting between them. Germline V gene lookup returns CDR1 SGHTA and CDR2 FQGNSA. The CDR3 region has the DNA TGTGCCAGCACCCATTTCCACCTCTACGAGCAGTACTTC. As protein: CASTHFHLYEQYF.

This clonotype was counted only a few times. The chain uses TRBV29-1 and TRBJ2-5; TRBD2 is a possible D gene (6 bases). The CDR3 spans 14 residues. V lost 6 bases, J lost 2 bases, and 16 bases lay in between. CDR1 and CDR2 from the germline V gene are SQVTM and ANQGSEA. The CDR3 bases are TGCAGCGTACCGGAGGGGCAGGGTCAAGAGACCCAGTACTTC. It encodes CSVPEGQGQETQYF.